The rows below give T cell receptor beta chains drawn from one sample of a study of T-cell reconstitution after alpha-beta-depleted transplantation in children. TCRdb itself ran the PCR reads through MiXCR, one entry per CDR3 protein. Of about half a million distinct CDR3 sequences detected, about 12% appear once; the ten largest clones hold less than 6.5%. This sample comprised PBMCs from the stem cell graft donor, obtained from the stem cell graft. All receptors derive from a human donor who donated a stem cell graft to a child with combined immunodeficiency. Each CDR3 is given with its conserved first and last residue. D genes are given only for firm matches. Clone size appears in some rows only: once, few, many, or a class for an expanded clone.

CDR3nt | CDR3aa | j_gene | abundance | v_gene | d_gene
TGCGCCAGCAGCCAAGGGGTAGCGGGAAGCACAGATACGCAGTATTTT | CASSQGVAGSTDTQYF | TRBJ2-3 | few | TRBV4-1 | TRBD2
TGTGCCAGCTCACCGACACAGGGGATCAATGAGCAGTTCTTC | CASSPTQGINEQFF | TRBJ2-1 | few | TRBV18 | TRBD1
TGCGCCAGCAGTCAATCTCCCTTATCAGAGACCCAGTACTTC | CASSQSPLSETQYF | TRBJ2-5 | . | TRBV23-1 | .
TGTGCCAGCAGCCAAGCCGGTTTTGGAAACACCATATATTTT | CASSQAGFGNTIYF | TRBJ1-3 | . | TRBV4-2 | .
TGCGCCAGCAGCGGGGGGCAGCTGGGGGGTGAAGCTTTCTTT | CASSGGQLGGEAFF | TRBJ1-1 | few | TRBV5-1 | .
TGCAGCGCTCAGAGCGGGCCCTACGAGCAGTACTTC | CSAQSGPYEQYF | TRBJ2-7 | . | TRBV29-1 | .
TGTGCCAGCAGCTTCGACCCCTACGAGCAGTACTTC | CASSFDPYEQYF | TRBJ2-7 | . | TRBV12-3/TRBV12-4 | .
TGTGCCAGCAGTTTTGGGTCGTCCTTTTACAATGAGCAGTTCTTC | CASSFGSSFYNEQFF | TRBJ2-1 | once | TRBV6-2/TRBV6-3 | .
TGTGCCAGCTCACCAGGGATCGCTGAGCAGTTCTTC | CASSPGIAEQFF | TRBJ2-1 | . | TRBV18 | .
TGTGCCACCAGTGATCCGCCCACCGGAGAGCAGTACTTC | CATSDPPTGEQYF | TRBJ2-7 | many | TRBV24-1 | .
TGCGCCAGCAGCTTGGATGGGGGATACGAGCAGTACTTC | CASSLDGGYEQYF | TRBJ2-7 | many | TRBV7-9 | .
TGTGCCAGCAGCACCCAACCCGGGGGGGGAGGCAGGGTCAATGAGCAGTTCTTC | CASSTQPGGGGRVNEQFF | TRBJ2-1 | once | TRBV11-2 | TRBD2
TGTGCCTGGAGTGTACGCCAGGACACCGGGGAGCTGTTTTTT | CAWSVRQDTGELFF | TRBJ2-2 | . | TRBV30 | .
TGTGCCAGCAGTTACCCTCAGGGCGCGTCTGCCGGGGAGCTGTTTTTT | CASSYPQGASAGELFF | TRBJ2-2 | . | TRBV6-2/TRBV6-3 | .
TGCGCCAGCAGCTTAGGGCGTATTGGGGCGATTGGGACTGAAGCTTTCTTT | CASSLGRIGAIGTEAFF | TRBJ1-1 | many | TRBV5-1 | .
TGTGCCAGCAGCCCCCTAGCGTCCTCGGGTGAGCAGTTCTTC | CASSPLASSGEQFF | TRBJ2-1 | . | TRBV7-2 | .
TGTGCCAGCAGCAAGGGACAGGCAGATACGCAGTATTTT | CASSKGQADTQYF | TRBJ2-3 | many | TRBV12-3/TRBV12-4 | TRBD1
TGTGCCAGCAGTATACAGAAGAACACCGGGGAGCTGTTTTTT | CASSIQKNTGELFF | TRBJ2-2 | few | TRBV6-4 | .
TGCGCCAGCAGCCAAGATATAAATCAGCCCCAGCATTTT | CASSQDINQPQHF | TRBJ1-5 | many | TRBV4-3 | .
TGCAGTGCCAGTGCGGGGTCCTACGAGCAGTACTTC | CSASAGSYEQYF | TRBJ2-7 | few | TRBV20-1 | .
TGTGCCAGCAGCTCTCGGGGGGAAGCGAACTCCTACGAGCAGTACTTC | CASSSRGEANSYEQYF | TRBJ2-7 | . | TRBV13 | TRBD2
TGTGCCAGCAGTTACGATCCGGAGACCTACACAGATACGCAGTATTTT | CASSYDPETYTDTQYF | TRBJ2-3 | . | TRBV6-2/TRBV6-3 | .
TGCAGTGCCCACAGGGAACTAGAGACCCAGTACTTC | CSAHRELETQYF | TRBJ2-5 | few | TRBV20-1 | .
TGCGCCAGCAGACTCGGGACTTCAAGGCAAGAGACCCAGTACTTC | CASRLGTSRQETQYF | TRBJ2-5 | . | TRBV5-1 | .
TGCGCCAGCAGCCCCGGGCTAGCTGTTGAGGCAGATACGCAGTATTTT | CASSPGLAVEADTQYF | TRBJ2-3 | many | TRBV5-1 | .
TGTGCCAGCAGCTCTACACTGGAAGAGACCCAGTACTTC | CASSSTLEETQYF | TRBJ2-5 | few | TRBV7-9 | .
TGCAGTGCAAATACCGGGACAGGGGTAGGGAGCAATCAGCCCCAGCATTTT | CSANTGTGVGSNQPQHF | TRBJ1-5 | few | TRBV20-1 | TRBD1
TGCGCCAGCACAAAGTTCGGACTCCCACCTTGGGCTGGAAACACCATATATTTT | CASTKFGLPPWAGNTIYF | TRBJ1-3 | many | TRBV5-1 | .
TGTGCCAGCAGCTTAGATATATTTGATGAAGCTTTCTTT | CASSLDIFDEAFF | TRBJ1-1 | few | TRBV7-2 | .
TGCGCCAGCAGCTCCCAAACTAGCCATTCAGGCGAGCAGTACTTC | CASSSQTSHSGEQYF | TRBJ2-7 | . | TRBV5-1 | .
TGCGCCAGCAGCCCTGGGGGGGTGAACACCGGGGAGCTGTTTTTT | CASSPGGVNTGELFF | TRBJ2-2 | few | TRBV4-3 | TRBD2
TGTGCCAGCAGAGGGCCTAGGCACCCCTACGAGCAGTACTTC | CASRGPRHPYEQYF | TRBJ2-7 | . | TRBV6-1 | .
TGTGCCAGCAGCTTGCCGGGACTAGCGGGAGTTGCAGATACGCAGTATTTT | CASSLPGLAGVADTQYF | TRBJ2-3 | . | TRBV7-2 | TRBD2